These T cell receptor beta chains were read from a single sample in a study of control samples from healthy donors and cancer patients. Sequencing used immunoSEQ multiplex PCR; TCRdb keeps in-frame clones, though not all of them. This table holds 120,000 or so clones, 70% to 90% found once. The specimen was blood. The receptors stem from a man aged 55-75 years in good health. Both conserved end residues are part of each CDR3. The D gene is left open where the match is weak. Clone size appears in some rows only: once, few, many, or a class for an expanded clone.

TRBD1	TRBV12-5	TRBJ1-6	.	CASGQGSSPLHF	TGTGCTAGTGGACAGGGGAGTTCACCCCTCCACTTT
.	TRBV6-5	TRBJ1-3	.	CASSYSGRAGNTIYF	TGTGCCAGCAGTTACTCGGGACGTGCTGGAAACACCATATATTTT
TRBD2	TRBV10-2	TRBJ2-7	once	CASRSELAGAEQYF	TGCGCCAGCAGGTCAGAACTAGCGGGGGCCGAGCAGTACTTC
TRBD1	TRBV6-5	TRBJ2-2	.	CASRRTGNTGELFF	TGTGCCAGCAGACGGACAGGGAACACCGGGGAGCTGTTTTTT
TRBD2	TRBV19	TRBJ2-1	.	CASSGGHGYNEQFF	TGTGCCAGCAGCGGGGGGCACGGTTACAATGAGCAGTTCTTC
TRBD1	TRBV19	TRBJ2-3	.	CASSIGTARVDTQYF	TGTGCCAGTAGTATCGGGACAGCCCGAGTAGATACGCAGTATTTT
TRBD1	TRBV6-5	TRBJ1-1	.	CASSYSGTANTEAFF	TGTGCCAGCAGTTACTCCGGGACAGCGAACACTGAAGCTTTCTTT
TRBD2	TRBV19	TRBJ2-5	.	CASSLERGGRETQYF	TGTGCCAGTAGTCTGGAGCGGGGGGGCCGAGAGACCCAGTACTTC
.	TRBV28	TRBJ1-5	few	CASSLERQPQHF	TGTGCCAGCAGTTTGGAGAGGCAGCCCCAGCATTTT
.	TRBV6-5	TRBJ1-5	few	CASSYSSRQPQHF	TGTGCCAGCAGTTACTCTTCTCGTCAGCCCCAGCATTTT
TRBD1	TRBV2	TRBJ2-2	.	CASRETGIPGELFF	TGTGCCAGCAGAGAGACAGGGATACCCGGGGAGCTGTTTTTT
TRBD2	TRBV6-5	TRBJ2-7	.	CASRYGTSGGNYEQYF	TGTGCCAGCAGATACGGGACTAGCGGGGGGAACTACGAGCAGTACTTC
.	TRBV18	TRBJ2-7	.	CASSPSPSYEQYF	TGTGCCAGCTCACCATCACCCTCCTACGAGCAGTACTTC
.	TRBV11-1	TRBJ2-6	.	CASSFPPPSGANVLTF	TGTGCCAGCAGCTTCCCCCCACCCTCTGGGGCCAACGTCCTGACTTTC
.	TRBV2	TRBJ1-2	.	CASSVRRNYGYTF	TGTGCCAGCAGTGTTCGACGGAACTATGGCTACACCTTC
TRBD1	TRBV27	TRBJ2-2	.	CASRRTGNTGELFF	TGTGCCAGCAGGAGGACAGGGAACACCGGGGAGCTGTTTTTT
TRBD1	TRBV19	TRBJ1-5	once	CASSTTWTGYLDSNQPQHF	TGTGCCAGTAGTACGACTTGGACAGGGTATTTGGATAGCAATCAGCCCCAGCATTTT
.	TRBV28	TRBJ1-2	once	CASNKIYGYTF	TGTGCCAGCAACAAGATCTATGGCTACACCTTC
TRBD2	TRBV19	TRBJ2-1	once	CASSSRAGLTPGLAGGPSYNEQFF	TGTGCCAGTAGTTCCCGGGCAGGCTTAACCCCGGGACTAGCGGGGGGGCCCTCCTACAATGAGCAGTTCTTC
.	TRBV29-1	TRBJ1-2	.	CSADWNYGYTF	TGCAGCGCAGACTGGAACTATGGCTACACCTTC
.	TRBV19	TRBJ1-6	.	CASSISENSPLHF	TGTGCCAGTAGTATATCAGAAAATTCACCCCTCCACTTT
.	TRBV20-1	TRBJ2-7	once	CSASNRATFTYEQYF	TGCAGTGCTAGTAACAGGGCCACTTTTACCTACGAGCAGTACTTC
TRBD1	TRBV4-1	TRBJ1-4	.	CASSGSPGQTNEKLFF	TGCGCCAGCAGCGGAAGCCCGGGACAGACAAATGAAAAACTGTTTTTT
.	TRBV6-4	TRBJ1-6	.	CASSFGDAGSPLHF	TGTGCCAGCAGTTTCGGCGACGCAGGTTCACCCCTCCACTTT
.	TRBV12-3/TRBV12-4	TRBJ1-1	.	CASSWTGAEAFF	TGTGCCAGCAGTTGGACCGGGGCTGAAGCTTTCTTT
.	TRBV19	TRBJ1-1	.	CASPSTGNTEAFF	TGTGCCAGTCCCTCGACGGGGAACACTGAAGCTTTCTTT
.	TRBV5-1	TRBJ2-3	.	CASRQAAREDTQYF	TGCGCCAGCCGCCAGGCGGCAAGGGAGGATACGCAGTATTTT
.	TRBV10-3	TRBJ1-1	.	CAILRGTEAFF	TGTGCCATCCTCAGGGGCACTGAAGCTTTCTTT
.	TRBV12-5	TRBJ1-2	.	CASGLGGQDYGYTF	TGTGCTAGTGGTTTGGGGGGTCAGGACTATGGCTACACCTTC
TRBD1	TRBV10-3	TRBJ2-7	.	CANIRPGQGYEQYF	TGTGCCAACATTAGACCGGGACAGGGATACGAGCAGTACTTC
.	TRBV5-6	TRBJ1-3	.	CASSRDSGNTIYF	TGTGCCAGCAGCCGGGACTCTGGAAACACCATATATTTT
.	TRBV28	TRBJ1-1	few	CASSLGTEAFF	TGTGCCAGCAGTTTGGGTACTGAAGCTTTCTTT
.	TRBV5-1	TRBJ1-3	.	CVSSLGFTGTGNTIYF	TGCGTCAGCAGCTTGGGGTTTACGGGAACTGGAAACACCATATATTTT
TRBD1	TRBV15	TRBJ2-7	.	CATSRDKGQGLDEQYF	TGTGCCACCAGCAGAGATAAGGGACAGGGACTCGACGAGCAGTACTTC
.	TRBV7-3	TRBJ2-2	.	CASSLTRVRTGELFF	TGTGCCAGCAGCTTAACCAGGGTTCGAACCGGGGAGCTGTTTTTT
.	TRBV4-2	TRBJ2-7	.	CASSQGGYEQYF	TGTGCCAGCAGCCAAGGGGGGTACGAGCAGTACTTC
TRBD2	TRBV28	TRBJ2-7	.	CASSSLGLAGYEQYF	TGTGCCAGCAGTTCTTTAGGGCTAGCGGGGTACGAGCAGTACTTC
TRBD2	TRBV3-1/TRBV3-2	TRBJ2-5	.	CASSQGLAPETQYF	TGTGCCAGCAGCCAAGGACTAGCACCAGAGACCCAGTACTTC
.	TRBV5-6	TRBJ2-7	few	CASSFRGSYEQYF	TGTGCCAGCAGCTTCCGGGGTTCCTACGAGCAGTACTTC
TRBD1	TRBV27	TRBJ2-7	.	CASSSLNRGDEQYF	TGTGCCAGCAGTTCCCTAAACAGGGGGGACGAGCAGTACTTC
TRBD1	TRBV7-2	TRBJ2-7	.	CASSFQDRGVYEQYF	TGTGCCAGCAGCTTCCAGGACAGGGGGGTTTACGAGCAGTACTTC
.	TRBV7-9	TRBJ1-2	.	CASEQINYGYTF	TGTGCCAGTGAACAAATAAACTATGGCTACACCTTC
.	TRBV30	TRBJ1-3	once	CAWSVLWGFGNTIYF	TGTGCCTGGAGTGTACTGTGGGGGTTTGGAAACACCATATATTTT
.	TRBV7-2	TRBJ1-1	.	CASSGGVMNTEAFF	TGTGCCAGCAGCGGAGGGGTCATGAACACTGAAGCTTTCTTT
.	TRBV28	TRBJ2-7	.	CASSFHWQGTSYEQYF	TGTGCCAGCAGTTTCCACTGGCAGGGGACTTCCTACGAGCAGTACTTC
TRBD2	TRBV7-2	TRBJ2-7	.	CASSLGLGLAGEGHYEQYF	TGTGCCAGCAGCTTAGGACTCGGTCTAGCGGGGGAGGGACACTACGAGCAGTACTTC
TRBD1	TRBV18	TRBJ2-3	.	CASSPTGQDPDTQYF	TGTGCCAGCTCACCCACGGGACAGGATCCAGATACGCAGTATTTT
.	TRBV4-3	TRBJ1-4	.	CASSQVGTGPEKLFF	TGCGCCAGCAGCCAAGTCGGTACAGGGCCCGAAAAACTGTTTTTT
.	TRBV28	TRBJ1-6	once	CASSRTGNSPLHF	TGTGCCAGCAGCCGTACAGGAAATTCACCCCTCCACTTT